The present T cell receptor beta chain was sequenced within a study of preoperative IRX-2 immunotherapy in early breast cancer. Treatment here: preoperative locoregional IRX-2 cytokine immunotherapy. Patients received preoperative, locoregional IRX-2 cytokine immunotherapy in a phase Ib study. Data came from immunoSEQ multiplex PCR; TCRdb stores just in-frame clones and leaves some out. The table has more than 50,000 clones, approximately 94% seen once. This sequence was found in a human donor with breast cancer. The biological material was taken from a patient treated with IRX-2 immunotherapy.

CDR3 region: CAWRVASGANVLTF. The CDR3 nucleotides are TGTGCCTGGAGAGTAGCCTCTGGGGCCAACGTCCTGACTTTC. The chain is built from TRBV30 and TRBJ2-6; D is undetermined. Trimming removed 3 bases from V and 0 bases from J, with 6 bases in between. The CDR3 runs to 14 residues. From germline, CDR1 is GTSNPN and CDR2 SVGIG (reference sequence). The variable domain in full, completed from reference TRBV30 and TRBJ2-6, reads SQTIHQWPATLVQPVGSPLSLECTVEGTSNPNLYWYRQAAGRGLQLLFYSVGIGQISSEVPQNLSASRPQDRQFILSSKKLLLSDSGFYLCAWRVASGANVLTFGAGSRLTVL.